This T cell receptor beta chain derives from a study of T-cell reconstitution after alpha-beta-depleted transplantation in children. Unique molecular identifiers were built into the TCRbeta library. In TCRdb, the PCR reads were re-called with MiXCR into one record per CDR3 protein. The table lists about 300,000 distinct CDR3 sequences, over 9.5% of them singletons. Study-wide points: About two months after transplant, alpha-beta T cells reportedly came from several hundred expanded graft clones.

This clonotype appeared many times. Its antigen is undetermined. The CDR3 has 14 amino acids. CDR1 and CDR2 from the germline V gene are MNHEY and SVGAGI. Trimming removed 0 bases at V and 1 base at J, with 6 bases between. Material: PBMCs, obtained before TCRalphabeta/CD19-depleted stem cell transplant. The clonotype comes from a boy under three years old with acute myeloid leukemia, due to receive a stem cell transplant. The chain recombines TRBV6-5 with TRBJ2-5; D gene uncertain. In DNA form, the CDR3 reads TGTGCCAGCAGTTACTCGAGCCCCCAAGAGACCCAGTACTTC. Translating it yields CASSYSSPQETQYF.